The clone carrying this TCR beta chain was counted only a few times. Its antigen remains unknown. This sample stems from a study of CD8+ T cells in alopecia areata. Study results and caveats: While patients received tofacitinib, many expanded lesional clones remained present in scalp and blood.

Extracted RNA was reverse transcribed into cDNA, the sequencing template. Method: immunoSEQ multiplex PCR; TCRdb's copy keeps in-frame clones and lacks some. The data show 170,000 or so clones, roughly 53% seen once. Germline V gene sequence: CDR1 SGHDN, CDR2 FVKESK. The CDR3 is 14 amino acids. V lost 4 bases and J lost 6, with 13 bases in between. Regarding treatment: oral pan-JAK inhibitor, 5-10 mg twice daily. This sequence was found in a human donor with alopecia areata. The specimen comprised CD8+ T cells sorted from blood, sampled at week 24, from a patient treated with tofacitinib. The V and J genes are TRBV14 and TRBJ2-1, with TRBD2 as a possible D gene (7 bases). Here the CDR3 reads CASSRGGPPNEQFF. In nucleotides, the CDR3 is TGTGCCAGCAGCCGGGGGGGCCCCCCCAATGAGCAGTTCTTC.